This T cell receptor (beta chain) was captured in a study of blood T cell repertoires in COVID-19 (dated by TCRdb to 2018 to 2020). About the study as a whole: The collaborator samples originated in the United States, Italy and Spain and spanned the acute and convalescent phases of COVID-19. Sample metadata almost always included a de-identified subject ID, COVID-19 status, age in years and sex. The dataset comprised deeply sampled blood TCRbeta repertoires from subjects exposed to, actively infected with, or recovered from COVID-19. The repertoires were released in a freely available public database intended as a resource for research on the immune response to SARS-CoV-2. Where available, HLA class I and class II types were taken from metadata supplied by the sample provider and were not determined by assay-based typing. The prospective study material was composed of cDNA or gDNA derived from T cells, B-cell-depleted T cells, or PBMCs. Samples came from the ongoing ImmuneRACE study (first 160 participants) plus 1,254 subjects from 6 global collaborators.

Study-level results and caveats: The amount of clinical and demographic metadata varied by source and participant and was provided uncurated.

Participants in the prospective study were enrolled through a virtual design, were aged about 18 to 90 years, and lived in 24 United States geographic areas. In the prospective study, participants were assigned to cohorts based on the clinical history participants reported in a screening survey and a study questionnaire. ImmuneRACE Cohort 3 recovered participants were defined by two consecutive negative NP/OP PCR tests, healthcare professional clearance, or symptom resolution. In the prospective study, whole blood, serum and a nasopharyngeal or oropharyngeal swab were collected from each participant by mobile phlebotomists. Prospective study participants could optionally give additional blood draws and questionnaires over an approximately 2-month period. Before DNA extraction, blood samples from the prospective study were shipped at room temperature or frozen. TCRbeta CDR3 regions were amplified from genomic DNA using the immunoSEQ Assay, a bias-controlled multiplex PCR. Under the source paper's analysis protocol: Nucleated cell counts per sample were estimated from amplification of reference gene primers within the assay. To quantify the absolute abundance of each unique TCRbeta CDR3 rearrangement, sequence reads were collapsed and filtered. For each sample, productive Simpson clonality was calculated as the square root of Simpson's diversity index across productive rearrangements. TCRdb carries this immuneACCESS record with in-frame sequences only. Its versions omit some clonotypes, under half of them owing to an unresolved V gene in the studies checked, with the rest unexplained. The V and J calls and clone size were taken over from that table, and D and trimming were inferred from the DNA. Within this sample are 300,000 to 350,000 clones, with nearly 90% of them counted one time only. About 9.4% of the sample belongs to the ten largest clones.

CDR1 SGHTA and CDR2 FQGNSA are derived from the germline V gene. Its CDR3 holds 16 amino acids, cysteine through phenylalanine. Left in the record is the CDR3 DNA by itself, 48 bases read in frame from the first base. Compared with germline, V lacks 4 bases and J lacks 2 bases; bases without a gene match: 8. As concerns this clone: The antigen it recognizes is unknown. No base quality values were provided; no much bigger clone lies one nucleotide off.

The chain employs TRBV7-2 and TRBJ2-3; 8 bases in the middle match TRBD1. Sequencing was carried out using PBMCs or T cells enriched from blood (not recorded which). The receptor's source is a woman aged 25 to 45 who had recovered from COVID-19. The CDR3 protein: CASSSIDRGATDTQYF. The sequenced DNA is TGTGCCAGCAGCTCCATCGACAGGGGTGCCACAGATACGCAGTATTTT.